The clone carrying this TCR beta chain was recorded at least ten times. Its antigen is as yet unknown. By quantitative 5'-RACE with molecular barcodes, the TCR beta libraries were made. TCRdb recomputed calls from the 5' RACE reads with MiXCR, one row per CDR3 protein. The sample holds around 280,000 distinct CDR3 sequences, approximately 20% seen once. V dropped 3 bases and J dropped 6 bases, with 6 bases sitting between them. The CDR3 runs 11 residues. This sample was included in a study of CD8 T cells in ankylosing spondylitis. General study points: With a CD8+ phenotype, disease-linked clones were relatively rare in peripheral blood. A motif of under 10 highly homologous TCR beta variants was seen as apparently characteristic of ankylosing spondylitis blood.

Sequencing was carried out using blood, either unsorted or a sorted T cell fraction (not recorded which). The V call is TRBV12-3 or TRBV12-4, the J call TRBJ2-7; no clear D gene. The TCR was taken from a male donor with ankylosing spondylitis or in good health (not recorded which). DNA for the CDR3: TGTGCCAGCAGTTTGGGTCCCGAGCAGTACGTC. Translated, it gives CASSLGPEQYV.